This T cell receptor (beta chain) was identified in a study of cytomegalovirus exposure and HLA in healthy donors. Study observations and caveats: The tendency of first-cohort TCR clusters to co-occur in the 120 validation repertoires was the finding of a later analysis.

Measured with immunoSEQ multiplex PCR; TCRdb has only the in-frame clones, and not every one. The data contain 200,000 to 250,000 clones, roughly 83% of them singletons. From germline, CDR1 is SGHTA and CDR2 FQGTGA. This CDR3 has 14 residues. V shed 1 base and J 6 bases; nucleotides not matched to a gene: 5. As to this clone: What it recognizes is unknown.

The J gene is TRBJ1-2, the V gene TRBV7-3; TRBD1 matches at 7 bases. The TCR comes from a young woman in good health and CMV-seronegative. Sequenced sample: PBMCs. As DNA, the CDR3 is TGTGCCAGCAGCTTAAATAGACAGGGTGATGGCTACACCTTC. This gives the protein CASSLNRQGDGYTF.